This T cell receptor beta chain was documented in a study of identical twins. This clonotype was seen a handful of times. Germline CDR1 is DFQATT and CDR2 is SNEGSKA (reference sequence). V shed 1 base and J shed 11 bases, with 8 bases lying between them. The CDR3 consists of 10 residues. TCRdb independently ran MiXCR on the 5' RACE reads; one entry per CDR3 protein. Seen here are about 520,000 distinct CDR3 sequences, around 20% observed once, and the top ten hold around 0.91%. The data also belong to a second study, concerning T cells expressing NK-cell markers.

This TCR was sampled from a woman younger than 30 in good health. The sequenced sample was CD4+ T cells sorted from blood. The rearrangement links TRBV20-1 to TRBJ1-1, with D hard to call. CDR3 sequence: CSARAVVAFF. The CDR3 nucleotides are TGCAGTGCTAGAGCAGTTGTTGCTTTCTTT.